The 14 T cell receptor beta chains below were found in one sample sequenced in a study of cytomegalovirus exposure and HLA in healthy donors. Repertoires were generated with immunoSEQ multiplex PCR, while TCRdb's copy carries only in-frame clones and drops some. This table has around 140,000 clones, roughly 87% appearing once. Sequenced sample: PBMCs. The receptor set was obtained from a man between 18 and 29 years old in good health and CMV-seropositive.

This clone occurred a few times. The chain carries TRBV6-5 and TRBJ1-2; D not certain. The V gene lost 7 bases and the J gene lost 5 bases, with 8 bases spanning the gap. This CDR3 has 11 amino acids. Germline assignment: CDR1 MNHEY and CDR2 SVGAGI. This CDR3 reads CASTGGYGYTF. CDR3 DNA: TGTGCCAGCACCGGCGGGTATGGCTACACCTTC.

V usage is TRBV5-1 and J usage is TRBJ2-1; TRBD2 aligns across 13 bases. V lost 0 bases and J lost 8; bases outside the gene matches: 11. This CDR3 is built from 18 residues. Germline V gives CDR1 SGHRS, CDR2 YFSETQ. The CDR3 loop is CASSLGRTSGSSIDEQFF. CDR3 in DNA: TGCGCCAGCAGCTTGGGCCGGACTAGCGGGAGTTCGATAGATGAGCAGTTCTTC.

The chain recombines TRBV9 with TRBJ2-3, with D unclear. V shed 2 bases and J shed 2 bases, with 6 bases lying between them. The V gene's germline CDR1 is SGDLS and CDR2 YYNGEE. The length of the CDR3 is 13 residues. The CDR3 coding sequence is TGTGCCAGCAGCGTGAGGTTCACAGATACGCAGTATTTT. It translates to CASSVRFTDTQYF.

The V call is TRBV4-1, the J call TRBJ1-5; D remains unclear. V dropped 0 bases and J dropped 6 bases, with 9 bases sitting between them. The CDR3 extends over 14 amino acids. The germline V gene encodes CDR1 MGHRA and CDR2 YSYEKL. CDR3 nucleotides: TGCGCCAGCAGCCAAGATGCCGTTAGTCAGCCCCAGCATTTT. Translating it yields CASSQDAVSQPQHF.

The gene calls are TRBV4-2 and TRBJ2-3; perhaps TRBD2 as D (6 bases). Per the germline V gene, CDR1 is LGHNA and CDR2 is YNFKEQ. V dropped 4 bases and J dropped 2 bases, with 19 bases sitting between them. The CDR3 consists of 17 residues. CDR3 sequence: CASSPGDQRTDTDTQYF. The DNA of the CDR3 is TGTGCCAGCAGCCCGGGGGACCAGCGGACCGACACAGATACGCAGTATTTT.

The chain employs TRBV5-6 and TRBJ2-2; 12 nucleotides align to TRBD1. J was trimmed by 5 bases and V by 8 bases; bases with no gene match: 7. Germline CDR1 SGHDT, CDR2 YYEEEE. The CDR3 consists of 15 residues. The CDR3 reads CASTGTGGRTGELFF. The CDR3 bases are TGTGCCAGTACCGGGACAGGGGGCAGAACCGGGGAGCTGTTTTTT.

The rearrangement uses TRBV4-2 and TRBJ2-7; tentative D call: TRBD1 (5 bases). V lost 1 base to trimming and J lost 6 bases, with 19 bases between them. CDR3 length: 16 amino acids. Germline CDR1 LGHNA, CDR2 YNFKEQ. The CDR3 is CASSQGLKGAESEQYF. The CDR3 nucleotides are TGTGCCAGCAGCCAAGGACTGAAAGGGGCAGAGAGCGAGCAGTACTTC.

The chain uses TRBV7-2 and TRBJ1-2; 9 bases map to TRBD1. The CDR3 is 16 residues long. Germline-derived CDR1 and CDR2 are SGHTA and FQGNSA. V trimming: 1 base; J trimming: 6 bases; junction bases outside the gene matches: 9. DNA of the CDR3: TGTGCCAGCAGCTTAGGGACAGGGGCCGCACAAGATGGCTACACCTTC. This encodes CASSLGTGAAQDGYTF.

The rearrangement joins TRBV5-1 to TRBJ2-7; 7 positions match TRBD1. V was clipped by 0 bases and J by 5 bases; unmatched bases: 8. This CDR3 spans 15 amino acids. Germline lookup yields CDR1 SGHRS and CDR2 YFSETQ. CDR3 sequence: CASSLDGQVPHEQYF. The CDR3 DNA reads TGCGCCAGCAGCTTGGACGGACAGGTGCCACACGAGCAGTACTTC.

The chain is built from TRBV5-1 and TRBJ1-1; 10 bases map to TRBD1. CDR1 and CDR2 (germline): SGHRS, YFSETQ. The CDR3 extends over 16 amino acids. V trimming: 5 bases; J trimming: 0 bases; junction bases outside the gene matches: 7. The CDR3 region is CASRKTGGMLNTEAFF. CDR3 in DNA: TGCGCCAGCAGAAAGACAGGGGGCATGTTGAACACTGAAGCTTTCTTT. Complete variable domain (other parts from reference TRBV5-1 and TRBJ1-1): KAGVTQTPRYLIKTRGQQVTLSCSPISGHRSVSWYQQTPGQGLQFLFEYFSETQRNKGNFPGRFSGRQFSNSRSEMNVSTLELGDSALYLCASRKTGGMLNTEAFFGQGTRLTVV.

This sequence joins TRBV28 and TRBJ1-2, with D perhaps matching TRBD1 (6 bases). This CDR3 comprises 14 residues. Germline CDR1 is MDHEN and CDR2 is SYDVKM. The V end lost 3 bases, the J end lost 0 bases, and 8 bases lay between the germline ends. CDR3 in amino acids: CASSFRGTNYGYTF. The CDR3 coding sequence is TGTGCCAGCAGTTTCAGGGGTACTAACTATGGCTACACCTTC.

The V call is TRBV28, the J call TRBJ1-5; the match to TRBD1 covers 7 bases. Looked up from germline, CDR1 is MDHEN and CDR2 is SYDVKM. J lost 0 bases, V lost 5 bases, and 4 bases had no gene match. The length of the CDR3 is 15 residues. The CDR3 nucleotides read TGTGCCAGCAGTCCGACAGGGTATAGCAATCAGCCCCAGCATTTT. This codes for CASSPTGYSNQPQHF.

This clone was found once. The chain recombines TRBV7-6 with TRBJ2-7; D not resolved. This CDR3 contains 14 residues. Germline lookup yields CDR1 SGHVS and CDR2 FNYEAQ. The germline V and J ends were trimmed by 5 bases and 0 bases, with 11 bases remaining between them. As DNA, the CDR3 is TGTGCCAGCAGCCTCGGGTCTAGCTCCTACGAGCAGTACTTC. It encodes CASSLGSSSYEQYF.

The chain combines TRBV11-2 with TRBJ1-4; no firm D call. This CDR3 region has 16 residues. The germline V and J ends were trimmed by 5 bases and 0 bases, with 13 bases remaining between them. CDR1 SGHAT and CDR2 FQNNGV come from the germline V gene. For the CDR3, the DNA is TGTGCCAGCAGCACATATACGGGTGCAACTAATGAAAAACTGTTTTTT. As protein: CASSTYTGATNEKLFF.